The clone carrying this T cell receptor beta chain was seen a single time. The data derive from a study of cytomegalovirus exposure and HLA in healthy donors. The PCR made use of 60 Vbeta and 13 Jbeta primers. Data came from immunoSEQ multiplex PCR; TCRdb stores just in-frame clones and leaves some out. The sample has about 190,000 clones, roughly 83% seen once. The sample consisted of PBMCs. This TCR derives from a boy between 10 and 17 years old in good health and CMV-seronegative.

Here the CDR3 reads CASSTGETEAFF. In DNA, the CDR3 is TGTGCCAGCAGTACAGGGGAGACTGAAGCTTTCTTT. The gene calls are TRBV5-4 and TRBJ1-1; 7 positions match TRBD1. Germline CDR1 is SGHNT and CDR2 is YYREEE (reference sequence). With V trimmed by 5 bases and J by 5 bases, 3 bases remained unmatched. The CDR3 is 12 residues long.